This passage covers 27 T cell receptor beta chains from one sample sequenced in a study of cytomegalovirus exposure and HLA in healthy donors (dated by TCRdb to 2015 to 2018). Library preparation used the immunoSEQ multiplex PCR assay. For the multiplex PCR, a mixture combining 60 forward primers for TCR Vbeta segments and 13 reverse primers for TCR Jbeta segments was used. This immuneACCESS table, as held by TCRdb, lists in-frame sequences with V and J called but not all clones. Of the missing ones, under half trace to an unresolved V gene in checked studies; the others have no known cause. A total of about 140,000 clones appear in this sample, around 83% of them only once. The ten largest clones take up under 4.5% of the sample. The source material was PBMCs. All receptors come from a middle-aged man in good health and CMV-seropositive.

The chain links TRBV6-6 to TRBJ2-7; 8 positions agree with TRBD1. Trimming removed 5 bases from V and 0 bases from J; junction bases left unmatched: 3. The CDR3 runs to 14 residues. Germline V gives CDR1 MNHNY, CDR2 SVGAGI (reference sequence). For the CDR3, the DNA is TGTGCCAGCAGTGTGACAGGGGTCTCCTACGAGCAGTACTTC. Protein sequence: CASSVTGVSYEQYF.

This chain connects TRBV18 to TRBJ2-7; 8 positions agree with TRBD1. The J segment lost 7 bases and the V segment lost 1 base, leaving 12 bases of the junction unmatched. CDR3 length equals 16 residues. Germline V gene sequence: CDR1 KGHSH, CDR2 LQKENI. DNA for the CDR3: TGTGCCAGCTCACCACTCCTGGACAGGGTAAAGGGGGAGCAGTACTTC. Its protein is CASSPLLDRVKGEQYF.

This sequence joins TRBV5-1 and TRBJ1-1; D is unclear. V shed 3 bases and J shed 4 bases, with 13 bases lying between them. The CDR3 runs 14 residues. Germline V gives CDR1 SGHRS, CDR2 YFSETQ. This CDR3 reads CASSYAEGGTEAFF. The CDR3 coding sequence is TGCGCCAGCAGCTACGCAGAGGGAGGCACTGAAGCTTTCTTT.

The chain uses TRBV25-1 and TRBJ2-1, with 15 positions matching TRBD2. The CDR3 has 15 residues. Germline V gene lookup returns CDR1 MGHDK and CDR2 SYGVNS. V trimming: 3 bases; J trimming: 10 bases; junction bases outside the gene matches: 4. The CDR3 bases are TGTGCCAGCAGTGAGGGACTAGCGGGGGGTAGGGAGCAGTTCTTC. Amino acids: CASSEGLAGGREQFF. Drawing the rest from reference TRBV25-1 and TRBJ2-1, the complete variable domain is EADIYQTPRYLVIGTGKKITLECSQTMGHDKMYWYQQDPGMELHLIHYSYGVNSTEKGDLSSESTVSRIRTEHFPLTLESARPSHTSQYLCASSEGLAGGREQFFGPGTRLTVL.

This clone showed up just a few times. The chain joins TRBV5-1 to TRBJ1-5; D gene unclear. Trimming took 5 bases from V and 2 from J, leaving 8 bases between them. The CDR3 totals 13 residues. Germline-derived CDR1 and CDR2 are SGHRS and YFSETQ. This CDR3 is CASRAGGNQPQHF. DNA for the CDR3: TGCGCCAGCAGAGCAGGCGGCAATCAGCCCCAGCATTTT.

The CDR3 region is CASSPQRGGAYEQYF. The DNA of the CDR3 is TGTGCCAGCAGCCCCCAGCGGGGGGGGGCCTACGAGCAGTACTTC. V and J are TRBV7-2 and TRBJ2-7, with TRBD2 identical over 10 bases. J was trimmed by 2 bases and V by 5 bases; bases with no gene match: 6. CDR1 is SGHTA, CDR2 FQGNSA, per germline. The CDR3 consists of 15 residues.

The J gene is TRBJ1-5, the V gene TRBV30; no definite D call. Germline V lookup: CDR1 GTSNPN, CDR2 SVGIG (reference sequence). The CDR3 runs 13 residues. The V end lost 0 bases, the J end lost 4 bases, and 7 bases lay between the germline ends. The CDR3 DNA sequence: TGTGCCTGGAGTGTTTCCCCTAATCAGCCCCAGCATTTT. Its translation is CAWSVSPNQPQHF.

The chain is built from TRBV5-4 and TRBJ1-1; D gene uncertain. The germline V gene has CDR1 SGHNT and CDR2 YYREEE (reference sequence). The CDR3 sequence is 16 residues long. V gave up 4 bases and J gave up 1 base, with 17 bases separating them. The CDR3 DNA is TGTGCCAGCAGCCCTACTAGCGCGACATCGAACACTGAAGCTTTCTTT. As protein: CASSPTSATSNTEAFF.

The CDR3 loop is CASSQSVRQGSNEKLFF. The CDR3 coding sequence is TGCGCCAGCAGTCAGTCCGTAAGACAGGGATCTAATGAAAAACTGTTTTTT. The V and J genes are TRBV23-1 and TRBJ1-4; TRBD1 aligns across 7 bases. TRBV23-1 is an ORF for which the function is uncertain. The CDR3 spans 17 residues. V was clipped by 3 bases and J by 3 bases; unmatched bases: 10.

The V and J genes are TRBV5-4 and TRBJ1-1, with 8 bases lining up with TRBD1. The V and J ends lost 3 bases and 2 bases, in that order; junction bases with no gene match: 3. The V gene's germline CDR1 is SGHNT and CDR2 YYREEE (reference sequence). CDR3 length equals 14 residues. The CDR3 here is CASSWTGRNTEAFF. CDR3 in DNA: TGTGCCAGCAGCTGGACAGGGCGAAACACTGAAGCTTTCTTT. Supplemented by reference TRBV5-4 and TRBJ1-1, the full variable domain reads ETGVTQSPTHLIKTRGQQVTLRCSSQSGHNTVSWYQQALGQGPQFIFQYYREEENGRGNFPPRFSGLQFPNYSSELNVNALELDDSALYLCASSWTGRNTEAFFGQGTRLTVV.

CDR3 nucleotide sequence: TGTGCCAGCAGCTTCGCAGGGGAGACCCAGTACTTC. This sequence encodes CASSFAGETQYF. The gene calls are TRBV11-3 and TRBJ2-5; possibly TRBD1 for D (5 bases). Germline lookup yields CDR1 SGHNT and CDR2 YENEEA. V gave up 3 bases and J gave up 5 bases, with 7 bases separating them. The CDR3 has 12 residues.

The table lists this clone with a few counts. The DNA of the CDR3 is TGTGCCAGCAGCCCGGGGACAGTATCTGGGGCCAACGTCCTGACTTTC. Protein sequence: CASSPGTVSGANVLTF. The chain has TRBV5-4 and TRBJ2-6; 7 bases align to TRBD1. Germline V gene lookup returns CDR1 SGHNT and CDR2 YYREEE (reference sequence). CDR3 length: 16 residues. The V gene end was trimmed by 4 bases and the J gene end by 1 base; junction bases not matched to a gene: 5.

The chain combines TRBV18 with TRBJ2-1; D gene uncertain. The CDR3 is 15 amino acids. V lost 0 bases to trimming and J lost 3 bases, with 9 bases between them. CDR1 is KGHSH, CDR2 LQKENI, per germline. The CDR3 DNA sequence: TGTGCCAGCTCACCACCGTCCCAGAACTACAATGAGCAGTTCTTC. Translated: CASSPPSQNYNEQFF.

This rearrangement joins TRBV5-1 to TRBJ1-1, with D possibly being TRBD1 (5 bases). CDR1 and CDR2 (germline): SGHRS, YFSETQ. The CDR3 has 14 residues. Trimming removed 2 bases at V and 6 bases at J, with 14 bases between. The CDR3 DNA reads as TGCGCCAGCAGCTTTCGGGGGAAGGACCCTGAAGCTTTCTTT. This translates into CASSFRGKDPEAFF.

About this clone itself: Sequence at one end of the junction differs from germline and may be a read error. CDR3 bases: TGTGCCTGGAGTGGCTGGGGGACACTCACCCCTATCTTC. Protein product: CAWSGWGTLTPIF. The chain recombines TRBV30 with TRBJ1-2; a possible D gene is TRBD1 (6 bases). Germline loops: CDR1 GTSNPN, CDR2 SVGIG (reference sequence). The CDR3 sequence is 13 residues long.

V is TRBV6-1 and J is TRBJ2-5, with D perhaps matching TRBD2 (6 bases). Deletions cut 6 bases from V and 1 base from J, with 9 bases between. This CDR3 comprises 13 residues. CDR1 and CDR2 (germline): MNHNS, SASEGT. CDR3 coding DNA: TGTGCCAGCAGCTGGGACTTCCAAGAGACCCAGTACTTC. Translating it yields CASSWDFQETQYF.

The sample holds one count of this clone. V usage is TRBV7-3 and J usage is TRBJ2-3; possibly TRBD2 for D (6 bases). V lost 5 bases, J lost 2 bases, and 26 bases lay in between. Germline loops: CDR1 SGHTA, CDR2 FQGTGA. This CDR3 is 19 amino acids long. The CDR3 bases are TGTGCCAGCAGCCCCATCCCCGTCGGGAGCGGAGGGCACACAGATACGCAGTATTTT. Translating gives CASSPIPVGSGGHTDTQYF.

J is TRBJ1-1 and V is TRBV9; D perhaps matches TRBD1 (5 bases). V shed 2 bases and J shed 3 bases, with 23 bases lying between them. The CDR3 length is 18 residues. The germline CDR1 and CDR2 sequences are SGDLS and YYNGEE. The CDR3 nucleotides read TGTGCCAGCAGCGTTCTGGACCCAGGGTTTCTAGGCGACACTGAAGCTTTCTTT. It encodes CASSVLDPGFLGDTEAFF.

V gene TRBV27 combines with J gene TRBJ2-6; 7 bases map to TRBD1. CDR1 and CDR2 from the germline V gene are MNHEY and SMNVEV (reference sequence). The CDR3 has 17 amino acids. V was pared by 8 bases and J by 2 bases, with 12 bases of the junction left unmatched. The chain's CDR3 is CASCLQGWLAGANVLTF. The CDR3 DNA is TGTGCCAGCTGCTTACAGGGGTGGTTGGCTGGGGCCAACGTCCTGACTTTC. Full variable domain (rest looked up from reference TRBV27 and TRBJ2-6): EAQVTQNPRYLITVTGKKLTVTCSQNMNHEYMSWYRQDPGLGLRQIYYSMNVEVTDKGDVPEGYKVSRKEKRNFPLILESPSPNQTSLYFCASCLQGWLAGANVLTFGAGSRLTVL.

The genes are TRBV7-6 and TRBJ2-2, with TRBD1 as a possible D gene (5 bases). V shed 6 bases and J shed 2 bases, with 7 bases lying between them. CDR1 is SGHVS and CDR2 is FNYEAQ in the germline V gene. The CDR3 covers 13 residues. The CDR3, as DNA: TGTGCCAGCAGAAGGGGAAACACCGGGGAGCTGTTTTTT. Amino acid sequence: CASRRGNTGELFF.

The rearrangement uses TRBV5-4 and TRBJ1-1, with D tentatively TRBD1 (5 bases). CDR1 SGHNT and CDR2 YYREEE come from the germline V gene (reference sequence). The CDR3 covers 14 residues. The germline V and J ends were trimmed by 4 bases and 1 base, with 11 bases remaining between them. Here the CDR3 reads CASSQRQSNTEAFF. The CDR3 bases are TGTGCCAGCAGCCAACGACAGTCGAACACTGAAGCTTTCTTT.

CDR3 bases: TGTGCCAGCGCCAGACAGGGGGCCGCCGGGGAGCTGTTTTTT. It yields the protein CASARQGAAGELFF. The chain combines TRBV6-5 with TRBJ2-2, with 10 bases aligning to TRBD1. Germline V gene lookup returns CDR1 MNHEY and CDR2 SVGAGI. CDR3 size: 14 residues. The V gene end was trimmed by 8 bases and the J gene end by 6 bases; junction bases not matched to a gene: 6.

The rearrangement uses TRBV4-3 and TRBJ1-2; D might be TRBD1 (6 bases). Germline V gene sequence: CDR1 LGHNA, CDR2 YSLEER. The CDR3 spans 16 residues. Between the trimmed V and J ends, which lost 1 base and 2 bases, there was a span of 14 bases. CDR3: CASSQAPGQLNYGYTF. The CDR3 DNA reads TGCGCCAGCAGCCAAGCACCGGGACAATTGAACTATGGCTACACCTTC.

This chain links TRBV27 with TRBJ1-5; D remains unclear. Trimming took off 0 bases at V and 2 bases at J, with 11 bases between the two ends. CDR1 is MNHEY and CDR2 is SMNVEV in the germline V gene (reference sequence). This CDR3 has 16 amino acids. CDR3 sequence (DNA): TGTGCCAGCAGTTTATCTGCGGGAAGGGGCAATCAGCCCCAGCATTTT. Its translation: CASSLSAGRGNQPQHF.

V is TRBV29-1 and J is TRBJ2-7, with 8 nucleotides matching TRBD1. The CDR3 consists of 17 residues. The J segment lost 3 bases and the V segment lost 3 bases, leaving 16 bases of the junction unmatched. Looked up from germline, CDR1 is SQVTM and CDR2 is ANQGSEA. The CDR3 is CSVEKEHQGQGIYEQYF. The CDR3 DNA is TGCAGCGTTGAGAAAGAGCATCAAGGACAGGGTATCTACGAGCAGTACTTC.

This chain connects TRBV12-5 to TRBJ1-5, with unresolved D. The V end was cut by 6 bases, the J end by 1 base, with 28 bases between. The V gene's germline CDR1 is LGHNT and CDR2 FRNRAP. This CDR3 region has 20 residues. DNA for the CDR3: TGTGCTAGTGGCCGAATGAAGGTCCAGACATCAACCACCAGCAATCAGCCCCAGCATTTT. It specifies CASGRMKVQTSTTSNQPQHF.

This clone was seen a handful of times. V and J are TRBV6-5 and TRBJ1-6; 7 bases are a match to TRBD1. CDR1 is MNHEY, CDR2 SVGAGI, per germline. The CDR3 contains 14 residues. V lost 6 bases and J lost 9; bases outside the gene matches: 8. This CDR3 is CASSLQGLSSPLHF. DNA of the CDR3: TGTGCCAGCAGCCTACAGGGGCTGAGTTCACCCCTCCACTTT.